This T cell receptor (beta chain) stems from a study of beta chain features in type 1 diabetes. Overall study context: The examined sorted cells totaled 110 million or so across samples. Points from the study as a whole: For Type 1 diabetes patients, all four CD4+ subsets carried TCRB CDR3s that were moderately but significantly shorter. These data did not resolve whether HLA type affects TCRB rearrangement.

The V gene lost 5 bases and the J gene lost 6 bases, with 11 bases spanning the gap. The CDR3 contains 13 residues. Germline values: CDR1 SGHVS, CDR2 FQNEAQ. This clone was seen more than once but under ten times. What it binds is unknown. Expressed TCRB transcripts got sequenced, as all isolated RNA was reverse transcribed. Millions of reads were obtained on average from naive, central memory and regulatory T cell samples. The protocol was immunoSEQ multiplex PCR, while the TCRdb copy is restricted to in-frame clones and leaves out a portion. The sample has more than 300,000 clones; less than 15% are singletons.

The sequenced material came from naive CD4+ T cells from blood. This chain joins TRBV7-8 and TRBJ1-5; TRBD1 might be the D (5 bases). The TCR sequence derives from a woman younger than 35 in good health. The DNA for the CDR3 is TGTGCCAGCAGCCCCATCGGGGGTCAGCCCCAGCATTTT. Its protein is CASSPIGGQPQHF.